This T cell receptor (beta chain) was found in a study of control samples from healthy donors and cancer patients. With respect to this clone: The DNA is left out, because the CDR3 cannot be placed on it with certainty; the CDR3 is given as TCRdb lists it.

Germline V CDR1 and CDR2: MNHEY, SMNVEV (reference sequence). The CDR3 is 15 residues long, ends included. Using immunoSEQ multiplex PCR, the repertoire was profiled, and TCRdb retains in-frame clones only, with some absent. The sample has some 150,000 clones, around 92% seen once. The source material was blood. This TCR was sampled from a man aged 25-45 years in good health. V gene TRBV27 combines with J gene TRBJ1-2. Here the CDR3 reads CASSSSTPDPYGYTF.